This T cell receptor (beta chain) was recorded in a study of control samples from healthy donors and cancer patients. Clones were read by immunoSEQ multiplex PCR, and TCRdb kept only the in-frame ones, dropping some. The table records roughly 63,000 clones, about 90% of them present only once. Germline trimming cut 3 bases from V and 9 bases from J; bases unmatched to any gene: 11. The CDR3 has 15 residues. CDR1 and CDR2 (germline): GTSNPN, SVGIG (reference sequence). Sequenced material: PBMCs. V usage is TRBV30 and J usage is TRBJ2-5; 12 bases align to TRBD2. This TCR was sampled from a man in his 60s with colorectal cancer. The CDR3 region has the DNA TGTGCCTGGAGGGTCATGGGCCTAGCGGGGGGGCCCCAGTACTTC. Translation gives CAWRVMGLAGGPQYF.